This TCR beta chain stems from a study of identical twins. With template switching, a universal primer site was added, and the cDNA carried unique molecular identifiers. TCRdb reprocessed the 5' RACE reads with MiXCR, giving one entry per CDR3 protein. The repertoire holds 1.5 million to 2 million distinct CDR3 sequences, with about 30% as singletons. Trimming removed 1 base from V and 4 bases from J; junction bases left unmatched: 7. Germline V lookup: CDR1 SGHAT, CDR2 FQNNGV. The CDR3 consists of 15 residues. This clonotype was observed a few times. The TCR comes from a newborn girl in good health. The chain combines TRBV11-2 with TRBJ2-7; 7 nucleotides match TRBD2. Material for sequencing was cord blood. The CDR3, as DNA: TGTGCCAGCAGCTTAGGCGCGGGAGAGAGGTACGAGCAGTACTTC. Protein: CASSLGAGERYEQYF.